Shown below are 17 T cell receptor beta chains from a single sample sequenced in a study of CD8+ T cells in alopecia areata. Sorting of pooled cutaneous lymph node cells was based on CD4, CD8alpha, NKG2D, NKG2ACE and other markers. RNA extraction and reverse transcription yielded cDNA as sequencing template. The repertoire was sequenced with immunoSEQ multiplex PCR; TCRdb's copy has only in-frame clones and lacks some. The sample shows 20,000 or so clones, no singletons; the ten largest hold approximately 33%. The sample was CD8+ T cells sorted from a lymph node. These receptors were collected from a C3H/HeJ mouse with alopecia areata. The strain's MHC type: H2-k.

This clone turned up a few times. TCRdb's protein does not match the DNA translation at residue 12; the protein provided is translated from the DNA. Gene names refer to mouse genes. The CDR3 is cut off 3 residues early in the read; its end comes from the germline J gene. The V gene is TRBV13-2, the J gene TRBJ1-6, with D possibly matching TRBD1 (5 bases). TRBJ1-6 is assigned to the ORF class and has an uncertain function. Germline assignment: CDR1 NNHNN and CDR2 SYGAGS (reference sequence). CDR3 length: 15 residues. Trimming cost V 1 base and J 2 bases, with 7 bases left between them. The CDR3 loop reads CASGDLDTYNSPLYF. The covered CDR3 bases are TGTGCCAGCGGTGATCTGGACACCTATAATTCGCCC.

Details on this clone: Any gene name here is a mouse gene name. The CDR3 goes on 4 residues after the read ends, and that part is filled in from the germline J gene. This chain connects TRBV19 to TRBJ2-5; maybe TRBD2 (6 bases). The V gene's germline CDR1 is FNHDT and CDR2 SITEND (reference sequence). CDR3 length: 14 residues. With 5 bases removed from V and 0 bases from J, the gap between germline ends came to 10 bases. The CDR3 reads CASRLGFNQDTQYF. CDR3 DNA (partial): TGTGCCAGCAGACTGGGATTTAACCAAGAC.

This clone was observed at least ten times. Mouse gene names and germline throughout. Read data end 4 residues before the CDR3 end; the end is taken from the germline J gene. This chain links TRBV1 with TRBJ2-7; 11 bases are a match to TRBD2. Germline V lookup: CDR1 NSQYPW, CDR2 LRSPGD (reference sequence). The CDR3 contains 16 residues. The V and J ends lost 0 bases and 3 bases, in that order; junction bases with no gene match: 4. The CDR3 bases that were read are TGCACCTGCAGTGCAGATCCGGGACTGGGGGACTAT. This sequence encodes CTCSADPGLGDY. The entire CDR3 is CTCSADPGLGDYEQYF.

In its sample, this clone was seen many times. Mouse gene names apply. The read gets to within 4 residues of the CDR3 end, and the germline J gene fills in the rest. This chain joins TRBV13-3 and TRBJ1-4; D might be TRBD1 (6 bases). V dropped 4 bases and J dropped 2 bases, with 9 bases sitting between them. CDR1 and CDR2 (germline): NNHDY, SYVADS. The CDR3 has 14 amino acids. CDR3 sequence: CASSPGHSNERLFF. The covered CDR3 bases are TGTGCCAGCAGTCCGGGACACTCCAACGAA.

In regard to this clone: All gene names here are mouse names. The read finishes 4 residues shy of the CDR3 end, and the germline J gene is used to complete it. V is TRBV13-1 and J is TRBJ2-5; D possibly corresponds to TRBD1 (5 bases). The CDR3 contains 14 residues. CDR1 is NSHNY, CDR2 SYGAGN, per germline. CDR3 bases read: TGTGCCAGCAGTGATGCTTCAGGGTGGGAC. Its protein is CASSDASGWD. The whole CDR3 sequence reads CASSDASGWDTQYF.

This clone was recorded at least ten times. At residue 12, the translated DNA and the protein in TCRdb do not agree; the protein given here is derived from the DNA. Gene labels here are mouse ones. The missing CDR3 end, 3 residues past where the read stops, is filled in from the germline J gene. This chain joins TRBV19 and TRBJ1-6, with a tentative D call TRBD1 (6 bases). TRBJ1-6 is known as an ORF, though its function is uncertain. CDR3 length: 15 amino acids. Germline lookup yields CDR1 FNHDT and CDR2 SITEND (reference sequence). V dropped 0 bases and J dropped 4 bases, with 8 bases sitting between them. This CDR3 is CASSIGTAYNSPLYF. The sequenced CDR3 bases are TGTGCCAGCAGTATAGGGACAGCTTATAATTCGCCC.

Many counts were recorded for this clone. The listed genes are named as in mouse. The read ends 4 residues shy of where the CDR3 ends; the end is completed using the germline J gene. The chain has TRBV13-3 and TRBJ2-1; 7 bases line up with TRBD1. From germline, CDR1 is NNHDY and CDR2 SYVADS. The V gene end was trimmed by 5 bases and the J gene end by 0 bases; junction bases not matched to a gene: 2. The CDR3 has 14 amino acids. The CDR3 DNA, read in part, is TGTGCCAGCAGGGGGACAGTTAACTATGCT. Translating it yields CASRGTVNYA. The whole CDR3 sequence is CASRGTVNYAEQFF.

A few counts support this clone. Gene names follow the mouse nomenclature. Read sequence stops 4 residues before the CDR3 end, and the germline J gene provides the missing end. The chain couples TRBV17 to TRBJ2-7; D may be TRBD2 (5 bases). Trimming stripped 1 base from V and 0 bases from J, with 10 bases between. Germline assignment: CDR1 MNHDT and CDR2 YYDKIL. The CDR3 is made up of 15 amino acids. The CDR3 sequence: CASSRGLGSSYEQYF. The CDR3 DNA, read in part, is TGTGCTAGCAGTAGAGGCCTGGGTAGCTCCTAT.

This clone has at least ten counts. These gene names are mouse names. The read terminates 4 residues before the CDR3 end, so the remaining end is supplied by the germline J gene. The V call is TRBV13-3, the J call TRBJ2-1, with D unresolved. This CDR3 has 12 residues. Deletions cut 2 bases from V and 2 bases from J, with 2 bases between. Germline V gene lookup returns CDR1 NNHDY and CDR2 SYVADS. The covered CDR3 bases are TGTGCCAGCAGTGACTACTATGCT. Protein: CASSDYYA. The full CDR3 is CASSDYYAEQFF.

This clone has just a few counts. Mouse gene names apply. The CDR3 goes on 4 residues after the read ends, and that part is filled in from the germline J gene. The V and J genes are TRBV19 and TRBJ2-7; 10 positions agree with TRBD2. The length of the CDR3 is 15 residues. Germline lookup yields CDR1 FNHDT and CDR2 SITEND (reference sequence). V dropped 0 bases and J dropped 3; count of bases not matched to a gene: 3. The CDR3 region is CASSIGLGGLYEQYF. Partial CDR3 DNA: TGTGCCAGCAGTATAGGACTGGGGGGCCTCTAT.

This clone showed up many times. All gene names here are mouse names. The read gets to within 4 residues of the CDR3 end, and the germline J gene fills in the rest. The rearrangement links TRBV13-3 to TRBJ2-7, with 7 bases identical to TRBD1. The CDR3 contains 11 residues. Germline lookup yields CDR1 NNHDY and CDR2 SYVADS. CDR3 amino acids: CASTTGDEQYF. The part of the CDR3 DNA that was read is TGTGCCAGCACCACAGGGGAT.

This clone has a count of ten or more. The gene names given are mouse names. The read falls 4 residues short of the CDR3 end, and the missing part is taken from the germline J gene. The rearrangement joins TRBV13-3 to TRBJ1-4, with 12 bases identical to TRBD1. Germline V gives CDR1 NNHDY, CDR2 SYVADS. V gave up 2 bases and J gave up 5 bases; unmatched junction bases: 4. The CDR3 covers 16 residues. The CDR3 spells CASSEPGQGANERLFF. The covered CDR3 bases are TGTGCCAGCAGTGAACCGGGACAGGGGGCGAACGAA.

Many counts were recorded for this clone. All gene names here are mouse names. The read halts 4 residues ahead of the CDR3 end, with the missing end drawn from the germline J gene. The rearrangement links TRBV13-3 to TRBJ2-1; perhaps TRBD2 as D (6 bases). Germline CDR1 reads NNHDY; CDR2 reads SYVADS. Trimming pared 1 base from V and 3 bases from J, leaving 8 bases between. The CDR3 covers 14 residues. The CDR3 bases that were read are TGTGCCAGCAGTGATATGGGGGTCTATGCT. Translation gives CASSDMGVYA. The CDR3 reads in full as CASSDMGVYAEQFF.

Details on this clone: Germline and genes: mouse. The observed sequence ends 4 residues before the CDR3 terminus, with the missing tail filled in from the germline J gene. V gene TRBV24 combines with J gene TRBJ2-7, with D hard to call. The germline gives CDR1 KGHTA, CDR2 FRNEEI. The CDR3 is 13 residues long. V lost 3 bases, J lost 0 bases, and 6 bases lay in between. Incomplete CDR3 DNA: TGTGCCAGCAGTCTACAGTTCTCCTAT. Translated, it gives CASSLQFSY. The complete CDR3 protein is CASSLQFSYEQYF.

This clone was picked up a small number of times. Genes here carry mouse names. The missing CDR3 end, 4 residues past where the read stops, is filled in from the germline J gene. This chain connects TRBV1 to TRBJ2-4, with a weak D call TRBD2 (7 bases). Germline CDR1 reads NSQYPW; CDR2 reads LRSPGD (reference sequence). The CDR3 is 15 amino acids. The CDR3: CTCSADGGRGNTLYF. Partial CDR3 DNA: TGCACCTGCAGTGCAGATGGGGGGCGCGGGAAC.

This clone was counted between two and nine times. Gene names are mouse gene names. CDR3 in amino acids: CASSSGTGSNYAEQFF. The CDR3 bases that were read are TGTGCTAGCAGTAGTGGGACTGGAAGTAACTATGCT. The rearrangement joins TRBV17 to TRBJ2-1; TRBD2 agrees at 8 bases. The read ends 4 residues early relative to the CDR3; the germline J gene fills the gap. The CDR3 covers 16 residues. In germline, CDR1 is MNHDT, CDR2 YYDKIL. J gave up 0 bases and V 3 bases, and 4 bases lay outside the gene matches.

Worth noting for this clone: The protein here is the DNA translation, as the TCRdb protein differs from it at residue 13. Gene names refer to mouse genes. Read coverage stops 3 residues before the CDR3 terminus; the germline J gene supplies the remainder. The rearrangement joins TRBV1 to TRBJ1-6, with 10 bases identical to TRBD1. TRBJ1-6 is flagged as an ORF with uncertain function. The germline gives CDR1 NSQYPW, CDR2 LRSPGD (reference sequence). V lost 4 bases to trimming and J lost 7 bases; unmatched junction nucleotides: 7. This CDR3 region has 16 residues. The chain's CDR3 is CTCSGSGTGVNSPLYF. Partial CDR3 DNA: TGCACCTGCAGTGGCTCCGGGACAGGGGTCAATTCGCCC.